Presented here are 30 T cell receptor beta chains from one specimen sequenced in a study of cytomegalovirus exposure and HLA in healthy donors. The PCR employed 60 Vbeta primers together with 13 Jbeta primers. Libraries were prepared by immunoSEQ multiplex PCR; TCRdb keeps only in-frame clonotypes and omits some of them. The sample has 100,000 to 150,000 clones, 77% seen once. The sequencing input was PBMCs. Receptors were obtained from a male donor in good health and CMV-seropositive.

This chain uses TRBV5-5 with TRBJ1-2; a weak D match, TRBD1 (6 bases). Germline V CDR1 and CDR2: SGHKS, YYEKEE (reference sequence). The CDR3 is 14 amino acids. V was cut by 6 bases and J by 2 bases, with 14 bases left in between. The CDR3 nucleotides read TGTGCCAGCACCACGGACAGCGAGAACTATGGCTACACCTTC. It specifies CASTTDSENYGYTF.

V and J are TRBV5-1 and TRBJ2-1, with TRBD2 identical over 11 bases. V lost 4 bases to trimming and J lost 1 base; unmatched junction nucleotides: 13. This CDR3 is 19 amino acids long. The germline gives CDR1 SGHRS, CDR2 YFSETQ. CDR3 region: CASSPFGASGRTSYNEQFF. The DNA of the CDR3 is TGCGCCAGCAGCCCGTTTGGGGCTAGCGGGAGGACGTCCTACAATGAGCAGTTCTTC.

This sequence joins TRBV29-1 and TRBJ2-1; TRBD1 agrees at 10 bases. Trimming cost V 5 bases and J 4 bases; bases outside gene matches: 5. This CDR3 is 14 amino acids long. Looked up from germline, CDR1 is SQVTM and CDR2 is ANQGSEA. The CDR3 loop is CSVQRDRGYNEQFF. CDR3 bases: TGCAGCGTTCAACGGGACAGGGGTTACAATGAGCAGTTCTTC.

This chain links TRBV6-5 with TRBJ1-4, with D perhaps matching TRBD1 (6 bases). The CDR3 has 16 amino acids. Germline loops: CDR1 MNHEY, CDR2 SVGAGI. V was cut by 3 bases and J by 7 bases, with 18 bases left in between. The CDR3 loop reads CASSYSLTGRSEKLFF. The CDR3 DNA sequence: TGTGCCAGCAGTTATTCTTTGACAGGAAGATCTGAAAAACTGTTTTTT.

The table lists this clone with a count of one. The chain joins TRBV7-3 to TRBJ2-3, with D tentatively TRBD2 (6 bases). V shed 4 bases and J shed 0 bases, with 14 bases lying between them. Germline loops: CDR1 SGHTA, CDR2 FQGTGA. The CDR3 has 16 amino acids. The CDR3 DNA reads as TGTGCCAGCAGCTATCTCCCACTAGCAAGCACAGATACGCAGTATTTT. Protein: CASSYLPLASTDTQYF.

The chain links TRBV7-8 to TRBJ2-3; TRBD2 agrees at 7 bases. V lost 9 bases and J lost 3; bases outside the gene matches: 9. The CDR3 contains 14 residues. Germline CDR1 and CDR2: SGHVS and FQNEAQ. The CDR3 DNA follows: TGTGCCAGTCAGCGGGGTGGTTGGACAGATACGCAGTATTTT. Protein: CASQRGGWTDTQYF.

The chain has TRBV28 and TRBJ2-5, with 10 bases fitting TRBD1. The CDR3 runs 15 residues. J gave up 1 base and V 3 bases, and 2 bases lay outside the gene matches. CDR1 is MDHEN and CDR2 is SYDVKM in the germline V gene. The CDR3 loop is CASSFGTGAQETQYF. For the CDR3, the DNA is TGTGCCAGCAGTTTCGGGACAGGGGCCCAAGAGACCCAGTACTTC.

This clone has just a few counts. The chain is built from TRBV5-8 and TRBJ1-2, with D perhaps TRBD1 (6 bases). V lost 3 bases and J lost 7, with 10 bases in between. Germline-derived CDR1 and CDR2 are SGHTS and YDEGEE. The CDR3 spans 12 residues. CDR3 residues: CASSWTASGYTF. The CDR3 DNA sequence: TGTGCCAGCAGCTGGACAGCTTCTGGCTACACCTTC.

This clone was seen a single time. The chain is built from TRBV19 and TRBJ1-5, with 9 nucleotides matching TRBD1. With 7 bases clipped from V and 4 bases from J, the junction kept 14 bases outside the gene matches. CDR3 length: 17 amino acids. Germline loops: CDR1 LNHDA, CDR2 SQIVND (reference sequence). The CDR3 region is CASINSGTGSINQPQHF. The CDR3 nucleotides are TGTGCCAGTATCAATAGCGGGACAGGGAGTATTAATCAGCCCCAGCATTTT. Drawing the rest from reference TRBV19 and TRBJ1-5, the complete variable domain is DGGITQSPKYLFRKEGQNVTLSCEQNLNHDAMYWYRQDPGQGLRLIYYSQIVNDFQKGDIAEGYSVSREKKESFPLTVTSAQKNPTAFYLCASINSGTGSINQPQHFGDGTRLSIL.

The V gene is TRBV19, the J gene TRBJ2-3; TRBD2 matches 9 bases. The CDR3 sequence is 15 residues long. J was trimmed by 1 base and V by 5 bases; bases with no gene match: 4. CDR1 LNHDA and CDR2 SQIVND come from the germline V gene (reference sequence). CDR3 nucleotides: TGTGCCAGTAGTTCCAAGCGGGGGGGCACAGATACGCAGTATTTT. Protein: CASSSKRGGTDTQYF.

This clone was counted a few times. The chain uses TRBV6-1 and TRBJ1-1, with 8 bases matching TRBD1. This CDR3 region has 14 residues. V shed 6 bases, J shed 5 bases, and the junction held 8 bases outside the gene matches. From germline, CDR1 is MNHNS and CDR2 SASEGT. Here the CDR3 DNA reads TGTGCCAGCAGGAGGACAGGGTTGAGGACTGAAGCTTTCTTT. It specifies CASRRTGLRTEAFF.

This chain links TRBV7-2 with TRBJ2-5; 15 nucleotides match TRBD2. The V segment lost 4 bases and the J segment 6 bases; nucleotides outside the gene matches: 6. This CDR3 comprises 16 residues. CDR1 SGHTA and CDR2 FQGNSA come from the germline V gene. The CDR3 coding sequence is TGTGCCAGCAGCTCCATGGGACTAGCGGGGGGCCAGACCCAGTACTTC. This gives the protein CASSSMGLAGGQTQYF.

This rearrangement joins TRBV7-9 to TRBJ2-3; D is unresolved. Germline V gives CDR1 SEHNR, CDR2 FQNEAQ (reference sequence). The CDR3 covers 15 residues. V shed 1 base and J shed 0 bases, with 8 bases lying between them. The CDR3 reads CASSLGASSTDTQYF. The DNA of the CDR3 is TGTGCCAGCAGCTTAGGAGCGTCTAGCACAGATACGCAGTATTTT.

This clone was counted once. V gene TRBV21-1 combines with J gene TRBJ1-6. TRBV21-1 is a recognized pseudogene. The CDR3 loop spans 15 amino acids. The CDR3 DNA reads TGTGCCAGTTTTTGTCCGGGTCCCTATAATTCACCCCTCCACTTT. It specifies CASFCPGPYNSPLHF.

V gene TRBV28 combines with J gene TRBJ2-7, with TRBD1 matching over 10 bases. V shed 8 bases and J 1 base; nucleotides not matched to a gene: 5. CDR3 length equals 14 residues. Germline V gene data show CDR1 as MDHEN and CDR2 as SYDVKM. The CDR3 sequence is CASLGQGESYEQYF. The DNA for the CDR3 is TGTGCCAGCCTCGGACAGGGGGAATCCTACGAGCAGTACTTC.

The rearrangement uses TRBV18 and TRBJ1-5; unclear D gene. Deletions cut 3 bases from V and 10 bases from J, with 7 bases between. The CDR3 is made up of 11 amino acids. The germline V gene encodes CDR1 KGHSH and CDR2 LQKENI. CDR3 amino acids: CASSPREPQHF. DNA for the CDR3: TGTGCCAGCTCACCGAGGGAACCCCAGCATTTT.

The CDR3 DNA reads as TGTGCCAGCAGTTCACTAGCGGGAGGGCCCTCCTACGAGCAGTACTTC. Translation: CASSSLAGGPSYEQYF. The V call is TRBV28, the J call TRBJ2-7, with 13 nucleotides matching TRBD2. V dropped 4 bases and J dropped 0; count of bases not matched to a gene: 3. Germline lookup yields CDR1 MDHEN and CDR2 SYDVKM. This CDR3 region has 16 residues. The full variable domain, completed using reference TRBV28 and TRBJ2-7, is DVKVTQSSRYLVKRTGEKVFLECVQDMDHENMFWYRQDPGLGLRLIYFSYDVKMKEKGDIPEGYSVSREKKERFSLILESASTNQTSMYLCASSSLAGGPSYEQYFGPGTRLTVT.

The chain employs TRBV28 and TRBJ2-1; 13 bases align to TRBD2. CDR3 size: 14 residues. J was trimmed by 8 bases and V by 6 bases; bases with no gene match: 4. In germline, CDR1 is MDHEN, CDR2 SYDVKM. The CDR3 spells CASSGLAGVDEQFF. The DNA of the CDR3 is TGTGCCAGCAGCGGACTAGCGGGAGTCGATGAGCAGTTCTTC.

The rearrangement uses TRBV5-4 and TRBJ2-3; D remains unclear. The V gene's germline CDR1 is SGHNT and CDR2 YYREEE (reference sequence). Trimming shortened V by 5 bases and J by 4 bases, and 8 bases separated the two germline ends. CDR3 length: 12 amino acids. The CDR3, as DNA: TGTGCCAGCAGTGAATGGCCAGATACGCAGTATTTT. This translates into CASSEWPDTQYF.

This rearrangement joins TRBV6-1 to TRBJ1-4; 7 bases match TRBD1. From germline, CDR1 is MNHNS and CDR2 SASEGT. J was trimmed by 5 bases and V by 5 bases; bases with no gene match: 5. The CDR3 has 14 amino acids. The CDR3 coding sequence is TGTGCCAGCAGTAGACAGGGCCTAAATGAAAAACTGTTTTTT. Translation gives CASSRQGLNEKLFF.

The table lists this clone with a few counts. DNA of the CDR3: TGTGCCAGCTGTCAGCGGGCAACTAATGAAAAACTGTTTTTT. This codes for CASCQRATNEKLFF. The V call is TRBV2, the J call TRBJ1-4; D remains ambiguous. CDR3 length: 14 residues. The V gene's germline CDR1 is SNHLY and CDR2 FYNNEI. V was shortened by 8 bases and J by 0 bases, with 10 bases between the two germline ends.

This clone was observed a handful of times. The chain recombines TRBV28 with TRBJ2-7, with TRBD1 identical over 11 bases. CDR1 MDHEN and CDR2 SYDVKM come from the germline V gene. With V trimmed by 4 bases and J by 2 bases, 4 bases remained unmatched. The CDR3 runs 15 residues. For the CDR3, the DNA is TGTGCCAGCAGTTCGGGACAGGGGGGGGCCTACGAGCAGTACTTC. Amino acids: CASSSGQGGAYEQYF.

The chain recombines TRBV5-5 with TRBJ2-7; D is uncertain. CDR3 length: 12 amino acids. The germline V gene has CDR1 SGHKS and CDR2 YYEKEE (reference sequence). The germline V and J ends were trimmed by 2 bases and 2 bases, with 5 bases remaining between them. CDR3 in DNA: TGTGCCAGCAGCTTTACAGCCTACGAGCAGTACTTC. It specifies CASSFTAYEQYF.

V usage is TRBV27 and J usage is TRBJ1-2; D is ambiguous. Germline assignment: CDR1 MNHEY and CDR2 SMNVEV (reference sequence). The V gene lost 6 bases and the J gene lost 4 bases, with 18 bases spanning the gap. The CDR3 extends over 15 amino acids. The CDR3: CASRQRRETIYGYTF. The CDR3 DNA reads as TGTGCCAGCAGGCAAAGGAGGGAAACTATCTATGGCTACACCTTC.

CDR3 in amino acids: CSARVAEQFF. The CDR3 bases are TGCAGTGCTAGAGTAGCGGAGCAGTTCTTC. The chain is built from TRBV20-1 and TRBJ2-1, with D possibly being TRBD2 (5 bases). The CDR3 loop spans 10 amino acids. The V end was cut by 1 base, the J end by 10 bases, with 5 bases between. Germline V lookup: CDR1 DFQATT, CDR2 SNEGSKA (reference sequence).

The V and J genes are TRBV27 and TRBJ2-7; possibly TRBD2 for D (6 bases). The V and J ends lost 4 bases and 10 bases respectively, with 20 bases between them. The germline gives CDR1 MNHEY, CDR2 SMNVEV (reference sequence). CDR3 length: 14 residues. The CDR3 region is CASSSSSAIRRQYF. CDR3 bases: TGTGCCAGCAGTTCCTCTAGCGCTATACGACGTCAGTACTTC.

V and J are TRBV5-1 and TRBJ2-1; TRBD2 aligns across 7 bases. This CDR3 has 15 residues. Germline V gene sequence: CDR1 SGHRS, CDR2 YFSETQ. Unmatched junction bases numbered 6, after V lost 4 bases and J lost 2 bases. CDR3 in DNA: TGCGCCAGCAGCCGCGGGAGTACCACCTACAATGAGCAGTTCTTC. Translation: CASSRGSTTYNEQFF.

This clone is a singleton in its sample. The rearrangement uses TRBV13 and TRBJ2-1; the D gene is possibly TRBD2 (6 bases). Deletions cut 4 bases from V and 10 bases from J, with 14 bases between. Germline V lookup: CDR1 PRHDT, CDR2 FYEKMQ (reference sequence). This CDR3 has 13 amino acids. CDR3: CASSSSLEGEQFF. The CDR3, as DNA: TGTGCCAGCAGCTCTTCGTTGGAGGGAGAGCAGTTCTTC.

This clone was detected only a few times. The junction departs from germline at one end; a sequencing error may be responsible. V and J are TRBV7-9 and TRBJ2-2, with TRBD2 matching 13 bases. Per the germline V gene, CDR1 is SEHNR and CDR2 is FQNEAQ (reference sequence). The CDR3 extends over 18 amino acids. The CDR3: CSSSPRTSGSRFTGELFF. The CDR3 coding sequence is TGTTCCAGCAGCCCCCGGACTAGCGGGAGCCGTTTTACCGGGGAGCTGTTTTTT.

The chain combines TRBV6-5 with TRBJ2-5; no clear D. Germline V gene sequence: CDR1 MNHEY, CDR2 SVGAGI. This CDR3 has 12 residues. V was trimmed by 2 bases and J by 5 bases, leaving 6 bases between them. CDR3 in DNA: TGTGCCAGCAGTTACGGTGGCGAGACCCAGTACTTC. It is translated as CASSYGGETQYF.